The T cell receptor (beta chain) under discussion was sequenced for a study of cytomegalovirus exposure and HLA in healthy donors. Findings of the study overall: Despite most TCR sequences being rare, some public TCRs occurred in many donors. According to a subsequent analysis, TCR clusters identified in the first cohort showed a tendency to co-occur across the 110 or so validation repertoires.

The donors were part of the validation cohort of some 120 subjects. That cohort was separate from the first cohort, which comprised 500 to 850 subjects. Between the trimmed V and J ends, which lost 1 base and 8 bases, there was a span of 12 bases. Germline values: CDR1 SEHNR, CDR2 FQNEAQ (reference sequence). The CDR3 runs 14 residues. As to this clone: Antigen specificity is unknown.

This table comes from immunoSEQ multiplex PCR, and its TCRdb copy is limited to in-frame clones, with some not included. The table records about 200,000 clones, roughly 84% of them present only once. The chain couples TRBV7-9 to TRBJ2-1, with unresolved D. Sequenced sample: PBMCs. The TCR was taken from a woman aged 30 to 39 in good health and CMV-seropositive. The CDR3 here is CASSLGLTSDEQFF. CDR3 in DNA: TGTGCCAGCAGCTTAGGGTTAACGTCGGATGAGCAGTTCTTC.